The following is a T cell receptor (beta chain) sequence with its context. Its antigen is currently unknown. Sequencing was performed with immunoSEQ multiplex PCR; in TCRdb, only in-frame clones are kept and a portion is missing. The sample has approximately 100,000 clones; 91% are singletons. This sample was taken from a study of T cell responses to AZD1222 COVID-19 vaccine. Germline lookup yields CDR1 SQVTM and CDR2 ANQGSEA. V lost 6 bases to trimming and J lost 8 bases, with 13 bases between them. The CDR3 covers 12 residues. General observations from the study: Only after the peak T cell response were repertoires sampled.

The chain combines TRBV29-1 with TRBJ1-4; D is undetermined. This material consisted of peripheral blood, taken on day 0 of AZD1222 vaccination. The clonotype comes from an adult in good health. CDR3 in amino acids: CSVAVGLEKLFF. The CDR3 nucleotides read TGCAGCGTGGCGGTGGGGTTGGAAAAACTGTTTTTT.